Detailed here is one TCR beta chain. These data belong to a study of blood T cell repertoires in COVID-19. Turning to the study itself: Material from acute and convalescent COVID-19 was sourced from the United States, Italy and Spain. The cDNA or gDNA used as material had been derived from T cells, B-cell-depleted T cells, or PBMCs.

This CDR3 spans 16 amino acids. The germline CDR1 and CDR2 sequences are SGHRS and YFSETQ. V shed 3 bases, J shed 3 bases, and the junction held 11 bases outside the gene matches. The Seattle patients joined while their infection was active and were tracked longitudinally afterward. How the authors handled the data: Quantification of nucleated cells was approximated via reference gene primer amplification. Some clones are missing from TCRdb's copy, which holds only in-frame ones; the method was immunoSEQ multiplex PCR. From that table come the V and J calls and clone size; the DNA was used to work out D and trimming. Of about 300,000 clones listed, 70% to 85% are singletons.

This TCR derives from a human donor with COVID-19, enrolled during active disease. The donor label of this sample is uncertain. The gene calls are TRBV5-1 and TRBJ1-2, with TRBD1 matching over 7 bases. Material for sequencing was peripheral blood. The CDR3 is CASSSGDSPFYYGYTF. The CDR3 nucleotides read TGCGCCAGCAGCTCCGGGGACAGTCCGTTTTACTATGGCTACACCTTC.